The 15 T cell receptor beta chains below were found in one sample sequenced in a study of PD-1 blockade in classical Hodgkin lymphoma. Time point indicated: cycle 4 day 1 (C4D1), after five to seven weeks of nivolumab. No patient escaped relapse after autologous stem cell transplantation, and brentuximab vedotin exposure varied. Using immunoSEQ multiplex PCR, the repertoire was profiled, and TCRdb retains in-frame clones only, with some absent. The table shows roughly 60,000 clones, with around 90% occurring only once. Sequences were derived from peripheral blood mononuclear cells (PBMCs), sampled before the fourth cycle of nivolumab. Source of these receptors: a human donor with classical Hodgkin lymphoma.

The rearrangement links TRBV5-1 to TRBJ1-2, with D tentatively TRBD1 (6 bases). CDR1 is SGHRS and CDR2 is YFSETQ in the germline V gene. V was clipped by 5 bases and J by 3 bases, with 14 bases between them. The CDR3 has 14 amino acids. CDR3 in amino acids: CASRSRGADYGYTF. As DNA, the CDR3 is TGCGCCAGCAGATCGCGGGGGGCCGACTATGGCTACACCTTC.

The chain is built from TRBV6-6 and TRBJ1-2; D remains ambiguous. Trimming removed 5 bases from V and 7 bases from J, with 14 bases in between. The CDR3 runs to 13 residues. Per germline, CDR1 MNHNY and CDR2 SVGAGI (reference sequence). In DNA form, the CDR3 reads TGTGCCAGCAGTCTGAGGACCTTTGGTGGCTACACCTTC. This gives the protein CASSLRTFGGYTF.

This chain links TRBV19 with TRBJ2-4; 7 positions agree with TRBD2. The CDR3 sequence is 11 residues long. J lost 7 bases, V lost 8 bases, and 2 bases had no gene match. From germline, CDR1 is LNHDA and CDR2 SQIVND (reference sequence). CDR3 amino acids: CASVRGNIQYF. The CDR3 DNA sequence: TGTGCCAGTGTGCGGGGGAACATTCAGTACTTC. Together with reference TRBV19 and TRBJ2-4, the CDR3 gives the full variable domain: DGGITQSPKYLFRKEGQNVTLSCEQNLNHDAMYWYRQDPGQGLRLIYYSQIVNDFQKGDIAEGYSVSREKKESFPLTVTSAQKNPTAFYLCASVRGNIQYFGAGTRLSVL.

The chain couples TRBV7-8 to TRBJ1-2; D gene unclear. V was trimmed by 5 bases and J by 4 bases, leaving 20 bases between them. The length of the CDR3 is 16 residues. Germline V gene lookup returns CDR1 SGHVS and CDR2 FQNEAQ. Written as DNA, the CDR3 is TGTGCCAGCAGCCCACCCTCGACCCGATCCCTCTATGGCTACACCTTC. This codes for CASSPPSTRSLYGYTF.

V gene TRBV6-1 combines with J gene TRBJ2-5; 8 bases match TRBD2. Per the germline V gene, CDR1 is MNHNS and CDR2 is SASEGT. With 2 bases clipped from V and 1 base from J, the junction kept 3 bases outside the gene matches. The CDR3 sequence is 15 residues long. The CDR3 loop reads CASSELGLGQETQYF. The CDR3, as DNA: TGTGCCAGCAGTGAATTGGGACTAGGCCAAGAGACCCAGTACTTC.

The rearrangement uses TRBV12-5 and TRBJ1-1; 7 nucleotides match TRBD1. V was clipped by 3 bases and J by 4 bases; unmatched bases: 8. Germline loops: CDR1 LGHNT, CDR2 FRNRAP. CDR3 length equals 15 residues. DNA for the CDR3: TGTGCTAGTGGTTTCCCTCGAGGGGGCGTCACTGAAGCTTTCTTT. Its protein is CASGFPRGGVTEAFF.

This rearrangement joins TRBV11-2 to TRBJ2-1; either TRBD1 or TRBD2 may fit D (6 bases each). Germline-derived CDR1 and CDR2 are SGHAT and FQNNGV. V lost 7 bases and J 8 bases, leaving 18 bases between the germline ends. The CDR3 spans 14 residues. CDR3 sequence: CASTTGASFYEQFF. The CDR3 DNA reads TGTGCCAGCACCACGGGGGCCTCTTTCTATGAGCAGTTCTTC.

The chain couples TRBV30 to TRBJ2-1; TRBD2 matches 9 bases. The germline gives CDR1 GTSNPN, CDR2 SVGIG (reference sequence). With 2 bases clipped from V and 8 bases from J, the junction kept 7 bases outside the gene matches. The CDR3 is made up of 14 amino acids. The CDR3 DNA reads TGTGCCTGGAGTTCCAGCGGGGGGACGGATGAGCAGTTCTTC. Its protein product is CAWSSSGGTDEQFF.

The J gene is TRBJ1-2, the V gene TRBV10-2; 8 bases agree with TRBD1. V trimming: 3 bases; J trimming: 7 bases; junction bases outside the gene matches: 7. CDR1 WSHSY and CDR2 SAAADI come from the germline V gene. The CDR3 is 14 residues long. CDR3: CASSETTGASGYTF. The CDR3 bases are TGCGCCAGCAGTGAAACGACAGGGGCATCTGGCTACACCTTC.

This chain uses TRBV19 with TRBJ1-1, with D possibly TRBD1 on 6 matching bases. Germline V gene lookup returns CDR1 LNHDA and CDR2 SQIVND (reference sequence). V shed 4 bases and J shed 3 bases, with 9 bases lying between them. This CDR3 is built from 13 residues. CDR3 in DNA: TGTGCCAGTAGTAGGGACACGGACACTGAAGCTTTCTTT. Its protein product is CASSRDTDTEAFF.

This clone was counted only a few times. V is TRBV9 and J is TRBJ1-1, with a possible D match to TRBD1 (5 bases). The CDR3 consists of 11 residues. V lost 2 bases to trimming and J lost 9 bases, with 8 bases between them. Germline-derived CDR1 and CDR2 are SGDLS and YYNGEE. The DNA for the CDR3 is TGTGCCAGCAGCGTCGGGGGTAAAGCTTTCTTT. Translated, it gives CASSVGGKAFF.

The genes are TRBV7-2 and TRBJ2-5; D remains ambiguous. Germline assignment: CDR1 SGHTA and CDR2 FQGNSA. The CDR3 runs to 13 residues. V lost 1 base to trimming and J lost 7 bases, with 10 bases between them. The CDR3 spells CASSLGHPSTQYF. CDR3 coding DNA: TGTGCCAGCAGCTTAGGGCACCCCTCGACCCAGTACTTC.

The V gene is TRBV7-9, the J gene TRBJ1-2, with 7 bases lining up with TRBD1. CDR1 is SEHNR and CDR2 is FQNEAQ in the germline V gene (reference sequence). V was pared by 0 bases and J by 4 bases, with 8 bases of the junction left unmatched. This CDR3 comprises 16 residues. CDR3 in amino acids: CASSLANRGPLYGYTF. The CDR3 DNA reads TGTGCCAGCAGCTTAGCAAACAGGGGACCCCTCTATGGCTACACCTTC.

The chain joins TRBV5-4 to TRBJ1-2; D unresolved. The V end lost 4 bases, the J end lost 4 bases, and 11 bases lay between the germline ends. This CDR3 comprises 13 residues. Looked up from germline, CDR1 is SGHNT and CDR2 is YYREEE (reference sequence). CDR3 DNA: TGTGCCAGCAGCCTAACAGTAACCTATGGCTACACCTTC. Its translation: CASSLTVTYGYTF.

The genes are TRBV10-3 and TRBJ2-2, with unresolved D. V gave up 3 bases and J gave up 4 bases, with 3 bases separating them. This CDR3 is 12 amino acids long. The germline gives CDR1 ENHRY, CDR2 SYGVKD. CDR3 in amino acids: CAISDITGELFF. The CDR3 DNA reads as TGTGCCATCAGTGATATCACCGGGGAGCTGTTTTTT.